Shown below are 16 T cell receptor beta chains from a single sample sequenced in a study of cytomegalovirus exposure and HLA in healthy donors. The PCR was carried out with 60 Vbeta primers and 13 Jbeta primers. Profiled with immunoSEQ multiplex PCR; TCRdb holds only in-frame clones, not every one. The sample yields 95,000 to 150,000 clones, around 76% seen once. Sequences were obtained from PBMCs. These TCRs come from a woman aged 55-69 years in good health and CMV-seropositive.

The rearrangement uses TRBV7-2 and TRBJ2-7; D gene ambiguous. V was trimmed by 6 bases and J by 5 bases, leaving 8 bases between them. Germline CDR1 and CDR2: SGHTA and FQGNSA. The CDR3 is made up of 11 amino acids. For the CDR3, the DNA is TGTGCCAGCAGACAGAACAACGAGCAGTACTTC. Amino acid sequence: CASRQNNEQYF.

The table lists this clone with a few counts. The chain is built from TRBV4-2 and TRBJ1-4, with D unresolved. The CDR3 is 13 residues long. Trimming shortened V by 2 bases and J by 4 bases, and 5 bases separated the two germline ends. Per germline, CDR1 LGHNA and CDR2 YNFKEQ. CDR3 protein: CASSQQDNEKLFF. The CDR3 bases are TGTGCCAGCAGCCAACAGGATAATGAAAAACTGTTTTTT.

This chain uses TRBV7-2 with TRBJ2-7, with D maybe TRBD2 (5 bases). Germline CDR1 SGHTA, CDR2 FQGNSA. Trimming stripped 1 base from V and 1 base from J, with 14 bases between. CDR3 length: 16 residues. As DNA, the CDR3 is TGTGCCAGCAGCTTAGAGCCTAGCCAAAAGTCCTACGAGCAGTACTTC. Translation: CASSLEPSQKSYEQYF.

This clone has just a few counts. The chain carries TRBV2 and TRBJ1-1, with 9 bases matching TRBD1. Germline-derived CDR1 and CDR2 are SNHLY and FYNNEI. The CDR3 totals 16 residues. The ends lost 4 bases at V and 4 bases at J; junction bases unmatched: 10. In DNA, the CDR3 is TGTGCCAGCAGTGTAGGGGGACAGGGACCGACCACTGAAGCTTTCTTT. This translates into CASSVGGQGPTTEAFF.

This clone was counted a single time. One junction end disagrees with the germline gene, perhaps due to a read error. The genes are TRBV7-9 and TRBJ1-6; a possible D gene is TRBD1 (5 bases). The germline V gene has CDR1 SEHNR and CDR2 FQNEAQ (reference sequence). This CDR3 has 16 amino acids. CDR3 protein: CSSSNPRSAGQSPLHF. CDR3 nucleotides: TGTTCCAGCAGCAACCCCCGGTCGGCAGGGCAATCACCCCTCCACTTT.

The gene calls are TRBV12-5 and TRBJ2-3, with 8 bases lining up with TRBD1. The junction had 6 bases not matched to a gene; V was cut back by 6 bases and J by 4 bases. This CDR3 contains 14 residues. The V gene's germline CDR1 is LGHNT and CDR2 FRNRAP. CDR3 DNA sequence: TGTGCTAGTGGCTCGGACAGGGAGCCAGATACGCAGTATTTT. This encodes CASGSDREPDTQYF.

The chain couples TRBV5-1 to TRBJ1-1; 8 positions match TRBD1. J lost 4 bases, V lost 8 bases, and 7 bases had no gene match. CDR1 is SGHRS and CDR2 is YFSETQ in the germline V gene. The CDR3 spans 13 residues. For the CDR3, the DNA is TGCGCCAGACCGGACAGGGATTGCACTGAAGCTTTCTTT. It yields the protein CARPDRDCTEAFF. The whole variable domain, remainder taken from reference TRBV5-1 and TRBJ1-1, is KAGVTQTPRYLIKTRGQQVTLSCSPISGHRSVSWYQQTPGQGLQFLFEYFSETQRNKGNFPGRFSGRQFSNSRSEMNVSTLELGDSALYLCARPDRDCTEAFFGQGTRLTVV.

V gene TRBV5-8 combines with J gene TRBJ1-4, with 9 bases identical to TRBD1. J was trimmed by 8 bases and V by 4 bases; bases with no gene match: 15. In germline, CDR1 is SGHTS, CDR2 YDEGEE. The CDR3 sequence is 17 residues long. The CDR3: CASSGGFLQGAGEKLFF. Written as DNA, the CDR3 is TGTGCCAGCAGCGGCGGATTTCTACAGGGGGCAGGGGAAAAACTGTTTTTT.

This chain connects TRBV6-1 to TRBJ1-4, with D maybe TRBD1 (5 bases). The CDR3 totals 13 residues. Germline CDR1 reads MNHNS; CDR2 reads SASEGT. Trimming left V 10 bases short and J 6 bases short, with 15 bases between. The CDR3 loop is CATRGVLYEKLFF. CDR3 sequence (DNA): TGTGCCACGCGGGGGGTACTCTATGAAAAACTGTTTTTT.

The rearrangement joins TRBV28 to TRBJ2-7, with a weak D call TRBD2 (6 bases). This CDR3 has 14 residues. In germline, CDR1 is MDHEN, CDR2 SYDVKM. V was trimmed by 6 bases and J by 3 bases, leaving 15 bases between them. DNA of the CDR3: TGTGCCAGCAGACGAACCGGGGGTAGCTACGAGCAGTACTTC. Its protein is CASRRTGGSYEQYF.

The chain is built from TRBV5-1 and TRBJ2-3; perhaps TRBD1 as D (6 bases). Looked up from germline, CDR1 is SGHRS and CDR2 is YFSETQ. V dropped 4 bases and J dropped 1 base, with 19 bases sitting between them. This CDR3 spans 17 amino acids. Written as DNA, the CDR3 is TGCGCCAGCAGCAGGGACACCCCCGGGTCCGGCACAGATACGCAGTATTTT. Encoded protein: CASSRDTPGSGTDTQYF.

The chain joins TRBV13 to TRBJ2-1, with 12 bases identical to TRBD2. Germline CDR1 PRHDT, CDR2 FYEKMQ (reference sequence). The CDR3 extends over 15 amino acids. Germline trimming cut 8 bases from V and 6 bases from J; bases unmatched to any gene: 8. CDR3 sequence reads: CASLDRGLAGNEQFF. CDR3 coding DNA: TGTGCCAGCTTGGATCGGGGACTAGCGGGCAATGAGCAGTTCTTC.

CDR3 protein: CASGVAGGNTIYF. The CDR3 nucleotides are TGTGCTAGTGGAGTAGCGGGTGGAAACACCATATATTTT. The genes are TRBV12-5 and TRBJ1-3; no firm D call. Trimming left V 6 bases short and J 3 bases short, with 9 bases between. Germline V gene sequence: CDR1 LGHNT, CDR2 FRNRAP. The CDR3 extends over 13 amino acids.

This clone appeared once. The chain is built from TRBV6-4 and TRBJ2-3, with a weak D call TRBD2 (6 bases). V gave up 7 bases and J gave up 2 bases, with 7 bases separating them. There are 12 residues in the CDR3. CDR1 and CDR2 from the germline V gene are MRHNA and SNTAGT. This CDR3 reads CASKDYTDTQYF. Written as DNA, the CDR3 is TGTGCCAGCAAGGACTACACAGATACGCAGTATTTT.

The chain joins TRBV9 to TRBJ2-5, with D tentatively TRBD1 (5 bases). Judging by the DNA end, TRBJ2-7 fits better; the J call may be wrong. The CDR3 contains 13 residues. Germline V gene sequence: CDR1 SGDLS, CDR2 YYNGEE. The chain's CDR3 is CASSPRQINEQYF. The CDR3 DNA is TGTGCCAGCAGCCCCCGACAGATTAACGAGCAGTACTTC.

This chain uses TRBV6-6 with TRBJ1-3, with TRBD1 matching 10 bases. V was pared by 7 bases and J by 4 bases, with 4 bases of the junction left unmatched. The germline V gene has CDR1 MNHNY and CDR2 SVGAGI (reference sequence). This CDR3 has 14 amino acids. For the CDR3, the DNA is TGTGCCAGCACCAAGGACAGGGGGGGAAACACCATATATTTT. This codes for CASTKDRGGNTIYF.